This entry lists 18 T cell receptor beta chains sequenced from one sample in a study of blood T cells in healthy people across ages. Sample-barcoded 5' priming and a J-beta primer mix drove a second PCR of about 6 to 12 cycles. TCRdb reanalysed the 5' RACE reads using MiXCR and keeps one entry per CDR3 protein. This sample has approximately 760,000 distinct CDR3 sequences, with 20% to 25% found just once. The sample was also linked to a second study, of T cells of mothers and their children.

Sequenced: blood. These receptors all stem from a boy between 10 and 17 years old in good health.

The rearrangement joins TRBV2 to TRBJ1-2; D is perhaps TRBD1 (5 bases). CDR1 is SNHLY and CDR2 is FYNNEI in the germline V gene. The CDR3 is 13 residues long. Trimming cost V 5 bases and J 8 bases, with 15 bases left between them. In DNA, the CDR3 is TGTGCCAGCAGTCCCCAGGGTTTACGAGGCTACACCTTC. Encoded protein: CASSPQGLRGYTF.

This clonotype was found a few times. The V gene is TRBV10-3, the J gene TRBJ2-5; no firm D call. The end of the DNA fits TRBJ2-7 better, so the J call may be wrong. The CDR3 consists of 12 residues. Germline CDR1 and CDR2: ENHRY and SYGVKD. CDR3 region: CAITPTGYEQYF. CDR3 coding DNA: TGTGCCATCACCCCGACTGGCTACGAGCAGTACTTC.

This chain joins TRBV24-1 and TRBJ2-3; TRBD1 agrees at 9 bases. This CDR3 has 16 amino acids. CDR1 is KGHDR and CDR2 is SFDVKD in the germline V gene. The ends lost 9 bases at V and 2 bases at J; junction bases unmatched: 11. The CDR3 spells CATVGRDRELTDTQYF. As DNA, the CDR3 is TGTGCCACCGTAGGCCGGGACAGGGAACTCACAGATACGCAGTATTTT.

V usage is TRBV27 and J usage is TRBJ1-2, with 8 nucleotides matching TRBD1. The V and J ends lost 0 bases and 8 bases, in that order; junction bases with no gene match: 8. The CDR3 extends over 15 amino acids. The V gene's germline CDR1 is MNHEY and CDR2 SMNVEV (reference sequence). The DNA for the CDR3 is TGTGCCAGCAGTTTATCCGCCTGGACAGGGTCGGGCTACACCTTC. It translates to CASSLSAWTGSGYTF.

This clonotype appeared a few times. J is TRBJ2-3 and V is TRBV5-6; D unclear. Germline V gene lookup returns CDR1 SGHDT and CDR2 YYEEEE. This CDR3 has 13 residues. V was clipped by 4 bases and J by 5 bases, with 11 bases between them. The CDR3 region has the DNA TGTGCCAGCAGCCCCACGGGCGGAGATACGCAGTATTTT. This gives the protein CASSPTGGDTQYF. Supplemented by reference TRBV5-6 and TRBJ2-3, the full variable domain reads DAGVTQSPTHLIKTRGQQVTLRCSPKSGHDTVSWYQQALGQGPQFIFQYYEEEERQRGNFPDRFSGHQFPNYSSELNVNALLLGDSALYLCASSPTGGDTQYFGPGTRLTVL.

V usage is TRBV27 and J usage is TRBJ1-1; D gene unclear. The V gene lost 6 bases and the J gene lost 4 bases, with 12 bases spanning the gap. This CDR3 has 13 amino acids. Germline assignment: CDR1 MNHEY and CDR2 SMNVEV (reference sequence). The CDR3 loop reads CASRPLGGTEAFF. CDR3 nucleotide sequence: TGTGCCAGCAGGCCCCTGGGAGGCACTGAAGCTTTCTTT.

The chain combines TRBV3-1 with TRBJ2-1, with TRBD1 as a possible D gene (7 bases). The CDR3 loop spans 15 amino acids. The V and J ends lost 1 base and 4 bases respectively, with 11 bases between them. Germline V gene sequence: CDR1 LGHDT, CDR2 YNNKEL (reference sequence). CDR3 sequence: CASSQGRGEYNEQFF. The CDR3 bases are TGTGCCAGCAGCCAAGGCAGGGGGGAATACAATGAGCAGTTCTTC.

V usage is TRBV18 and J usage is TRBJ2-7; the D gene is possibly TRBD1 (6 bases). CDR1 is KGHSH and CDR2 is LQKENI in the germline V gene. The CDR3 runs to 13 residues. Deletions cut 5 bases from V and 3 bases from J, with 11 bases between. The CDR3 reads CASSNRVDYEQYF. The CDR3, as DNA: TGTGCCAGCTCAAACAGGGTAGACTACGAGCAGTACTTC.

This clonotype was counted between two and nine times. The rearrangement uses TRBV6-2 or TRBV6-3 and TRBJ2-2; 12 nucleotides line up with TRBD2. Per germline, CDR1 MNHEY and CDR2 SVGEGT. Unmatched junction bases numbered 1, after V lost 2 bases and J lost 3 bases. This CDR3 region has 16 residues. As DNA, the CDR3 is TGTGCCAGCAGTTACGCTAGCGGGAGGGACACCGGGGAGCTGTTTTTT. Residues: CASSYASGRDTGELFF.

The sample holds a few counts of this clonotype. The genes are TRBV11-2 and TRBJ2-5; D is tentatively TRBD1 or TRBD2 (7 bases each). CDR1 and CDR2 (germline): SGHAT, FQNNGV. CDR3 length equals 14 residues. Trimming removed 11 bases at V and 9 bases at J, with 25 bases between. The CDR3 region has the DNA TGTGCCTCCGACGGCAGGGGGGGTCATTGGGCCCAGTACTTC. This encodes CASDGRGGHWAQYF.

This clonotype was seen more than once but under ten times. The J gene is TRBJ2-5, the V gene TRBV7-9; a weak D match, TRBD1 (6 bases). CDR1 and CDR2 from the germline V gene are SEHNR and FQNEAQ (reference sequence). The CDR3 has 14 amino acids. Trimming removed 6 bases at V and 0 bases at J, with 11 bases between. CDR3 region: CASSGDTDQETQYF. For the CDR3, the DNA is TGTGCCAGCAGTGGGGACACGGACCAAGAGACCCAGTACTTC.

Notes on this clonotype: Its ends do not fully match the called genes, so a read error is possible. The chain employs TRBV29-1 and TRBJ2-3; D is unclear. This CDR3 spans 11 amino acids. Germline V gives CDR1 SQVTM, CDR2 ANQGSEA. The CDR3 spells CNVEGTDTQYF. The CDR3 DNA sequence: TGCAACGTTGAAGGTACAGATACGCAGTATTTT.

The V and J genes are TRBV18 and TRBJ2-5; maybe TRBD1 (5 bases). Trimming stripped 0 bases from V and 5 bases from J, with 13 bases between. Per the germline V gene, CDR1 is KGHSH and CDR2 is LQKENI. The CDR3 length is 15 residues. The CDR3 protein is CASSPPGWGGETQYF. CDR3 sequence (DNA): TGTGCCAGCTCACCACCAGGATGGGGCGGTGAGACCCAGTACTTC. The full variable domain, its missing parts supplied by reference TRBV18 and TRBJ2-5, is NAGVMQNPRHLVRRRGQEARLRCSPMKGHSHVYWYRQLPEEGLKFMVYLQKENIIDESGMPKERFSAEFPKEGPSILRIQQVVRGDSAAYFCASSPPGWGGETQYFGPGTRLLVL.

This clonotype showed up just a few times. The V and J genes are TRBV9 and TRBJ2-5, with D possibly TRBD2 on 5 matching bases. The CDR3 sequence is 15 residues long. The germline CDR1 and CDR2 sequences are SGDLS and YYNGEE. Trimming took off 0 bases at V and 4 bases at J, with 13 bases between the two ends. The CDR3 loop reads CASSVASGLGETQYF. CDR3 DNA: TGTGCCAGCAGCGTAGCCAGCGGTTTGGGAGAGACCCAGTACTTC.

J is TRBJ1-1 and V is TRBV29-1, with 8 bases fitting TRBD1. Unmatched junction bases numbered 27, after V lost 8 bases and J lost 1 base. This CDR3 spans 20 amino acids. Germline V gene lookup returns CDR1 SQVTM and CDR2 ANQGSEA. In nucleotides, the CDR3 is TGCAGCATCGATGGACAGGGCTCTGCCGCCGTCCCAAAACCGAACACTGAAGCTTTCTTT. It encodes CSIDGQGSAAVPKPNTEAFF.

The rearrangement uses TRBV7-9 and TRBJ2-7; D is uncertain. The CDR3 runs 14 residues. Trimming removed 1 base at V and 2 bases at J, with 9 bases between. CDR1 and CDR2 from the germline V gene are SEHNR and FQNEAQ (reference sequence). As DNA, the CDR3 is TGTGCCAGCAGCTTAGGGAACGGAGCCTACGAGCAGTACTTC. It encodes CASSLGNGAYEQYF. Filled out from reference TRBV7-9 and TRBJ2-7, the complete variable domain reads DTGVSQNPRHKITKRGQNVTFRCDPISEHNRLYWYRQTLGQGPEFLTYFQNEAQLEKSRLLSDRFSAERPKGSFSTLEIQRTEQGDSAMYLCASSLGNGAYEQYFGPGTRLTVT.

Only a few counts were recorded for this clonotype. The rearrangement links TRBV24-1 to TRBJ2-5; D unresolved. V lost 5 bases to trimming and J lost 3 bases, with 9 bases between them. CDR3 size: 13 residues. Looked up from germline, CDR1 is KGHDR and CDR2 is SFDVKD. The DNA of the CDR3 is TGTGCCACCAGTGCCCCTACCGAAGAGACCCAGTACTTC. Encoded protein: CATSAPTEETQYF.

This clonotype appeared a few times. The CDR3 here is CASSPGSPNSPLHF. The CDR3 DNA sequence: TGTGCCAGCAGCCCCGGGAGCCCTAATTCACCCCTCCACTTT. V usage is TRBV3-1 and J usage is TRBJ1-6; D remains unclear. Deletions cut 4 bases from V and 6 bases from J, with 10 bases between. CDR3 length: 14 residues. Germline-derived CDR1 and CDR2 are LGHDT and YNNKEL (reference sequence).